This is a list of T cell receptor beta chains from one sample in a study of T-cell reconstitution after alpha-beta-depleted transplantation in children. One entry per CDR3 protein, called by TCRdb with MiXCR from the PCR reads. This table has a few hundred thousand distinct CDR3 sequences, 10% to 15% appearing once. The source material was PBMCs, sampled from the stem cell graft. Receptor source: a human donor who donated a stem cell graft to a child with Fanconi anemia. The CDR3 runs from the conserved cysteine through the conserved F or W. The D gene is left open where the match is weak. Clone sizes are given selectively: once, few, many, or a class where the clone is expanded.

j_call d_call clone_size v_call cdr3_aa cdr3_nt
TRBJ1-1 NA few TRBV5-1 CASSLNHDTEAFF TGCGCCAGCAGCTTGAACCACGACACTGAAGCTTTCTTT
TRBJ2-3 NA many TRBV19 CASSIDAGLSTDTQYF TGTGCCAGTAGTATAGACGCGGGACTTAGCACAGATACGCAGTATTTT
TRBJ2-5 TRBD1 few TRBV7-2 CASSFNRGEGTQYF TGTGCCAGCAGCTTTAACAGGGGAGAGGGGACCCAGTACTTC
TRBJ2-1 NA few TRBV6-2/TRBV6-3 CASGGGAGDNEQFF TGTGCCAGCGGAGGGGGGGCAGGAGATAATGAGCAGTTCTTC
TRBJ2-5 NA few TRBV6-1 CASSAYRWETQYF TGTGCCAGCAGCGCTTACAGGTGGGAGACCCAGTACTTC
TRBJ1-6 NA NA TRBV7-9 CASSLDAGDPNSPLHF TGTGCCAGCAGCTTAGACGCAGGCGACCCGAATTCACCCCTCCACTTT
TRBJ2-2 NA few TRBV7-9 CASSPQWDGTGELFF TGTGCCAGCAGCCCACAGTGGGACGGGACCGGGGAGCTGTTTTTT
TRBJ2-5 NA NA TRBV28 CASSLKVGRSETQYF TGTGCCAGCAGTTTAAAGGTCGGCCGGTCGGAGACCCAGTACTTC
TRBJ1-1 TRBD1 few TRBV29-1 CSGQGAAEAFF TGCAGCGGACAGGGGGCCGCTGAAGCTTTCTTT
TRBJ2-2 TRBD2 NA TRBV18 CASSPPSGTNTGELFF TGTGCCAGCTCACCACCTAGCGGGACCAACACCGGGGAGCTGTTTTTT
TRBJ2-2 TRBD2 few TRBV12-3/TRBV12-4 CASRRLAGNTGELFF TGTGCCAGCAGAAGACTAGCGGGGAACACCGGGGAGCTGTTTTTT
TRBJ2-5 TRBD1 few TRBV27 CASSFSRGTGLILGPGTQYF TGTGCCAGCAGTTTCTCCCGGGGGACAGGGCTAATTTTGGGACCTGGGACCCAGTACTTC
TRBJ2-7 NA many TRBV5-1 CASRPQGGQDEQYF TGCGCCAGCAGACCTCAGGGAGGTCAGGACGAGCAGTACTTC
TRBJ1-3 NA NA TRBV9 CASSSEVTSGNTIYF TGTGCCAGCAGCTCCGAAGTGACCTCTGGAAACACCATATATTTT
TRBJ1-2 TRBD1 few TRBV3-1 CASSRQGGTAGYTF TGTGCCAGCAGCCGACAGGGGGGAACGGCTGGCTACACCTTC
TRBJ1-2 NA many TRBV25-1 CASSEYADESNYGYTF TGTGCCAGCAGTGAATATGCGGACGAAAGTAACTATGGCTACACCTTC
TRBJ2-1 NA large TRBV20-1 CSAREGWGETNEQFF TGCAGTGCTAGGGAAGGGTGGGGGGAAACCAATGAGCAGTTCTTC
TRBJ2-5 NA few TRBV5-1 CASSWEAARTQYF TGCGCCAGCAGCTGGGAGGCAGCGAGGACCCAGTACTTC
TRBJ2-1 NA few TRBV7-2 CASSLELVQEQFF TGTGCCAGCAGCTTAGAATTAGTCCAGGAGCAGTTCTTC
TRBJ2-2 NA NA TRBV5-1 CASSSLAPTGELFF TGCGCCAGCAGCTCGCTAGCCCCCACCGGGGAGCTGTTTTTT
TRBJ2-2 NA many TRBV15 CATSSPGKGRDFDTGELFF TGTGCCACCAGCAGCCCTGGCAAGGGGCGGGATTTCGACACCGGGGAGCTGTTTTTT
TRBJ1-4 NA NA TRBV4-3 CASSQDRAGRVEKLFF TGCGCCAGCAGCCAAGATCGGGCAGGGAGGGTTGAAAAACTGTTTTTT
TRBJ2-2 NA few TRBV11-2 CASSLDGGFAGELFF TGTGCCAGCAGCTTGGATGGGGGATTCGCCGGGGAGCTGTTTTTT
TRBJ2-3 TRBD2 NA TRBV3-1 CASQTRGASDTQYF TGTGCCAGCCAGACGCGGGGGGCGTCAGATACGCAGTATTTT
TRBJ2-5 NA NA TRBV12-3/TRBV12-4 CASSFSGSETQYF TGTGCCAGCAGTTTCTCAGGATCGGAGACCCAGTACTTC
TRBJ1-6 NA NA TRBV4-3 CASSQELFGNSPLHF TGCGCCAGCAGCCAAGAGTTATTCGGGAATTCACCCCTCCACTTT
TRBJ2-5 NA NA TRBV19 CASSMGTAETQYF TGTGCCAGTAGTATGGGAACCGCGGAGACCCAGTACTTC
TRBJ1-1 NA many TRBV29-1 CSVGSRGEAFF TGCAGCGTTGGATCAAGGGGGGAAGCTTTCTTT
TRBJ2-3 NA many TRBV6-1 CASSRDRTDTQYF TGTGCCAGCAGTCGGGATCGTACAGATACGCAGTATTTT
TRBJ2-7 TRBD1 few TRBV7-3 CASSLTTGNEQYF TGTGCCAGCAGCTTAACGACAGGGAACGAGCAGTACTTC
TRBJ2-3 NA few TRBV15 CATSRSSLSRDTQYF TGTGCCACCAGCAGGTCATCTCTCTCGCGCGATACGCAGTATTTT
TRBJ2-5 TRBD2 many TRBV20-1 CSATGTTQETQYF TGCAGTGCTACCGGGACTACTCAAGAGACCCAGTACTTC
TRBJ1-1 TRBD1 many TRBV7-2 CASSSTGANTEAFF TGTGCCAGCAGCTCGACAGGGGCGAACACTGAAGCTTTCTTT
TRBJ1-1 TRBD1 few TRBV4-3 CASSQDAGGNTEAFF TGCGCCAGCAGCCAAGATGCAGGGGGAAACACTGAAGCTTTCTTT
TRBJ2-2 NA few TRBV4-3 CASSQERNTGELFF TGCGCCAGCAGCCAAGAACGTAACACCGGGGAGCTGTTTTTT
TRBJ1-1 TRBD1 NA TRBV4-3 CASSQGLTGGTEAFF TGCGCCAGCAGCCAAGGCCTGACAGGGGGCACTGAAGCTTTCTTT
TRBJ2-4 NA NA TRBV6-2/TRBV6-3 CASTRTGPDPAKNIQYF TGTGCCAGCACCCGAACAGGGCCAGACCCAGCCAAAAACATTCAGTACTTC
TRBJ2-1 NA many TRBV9 CASSVGGETTAEQFF TGTGCCAGCAGCGTAGGTGGGGAAACAACAGCTGAGCAGTTCTTC
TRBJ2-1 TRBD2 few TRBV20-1 CSARGLAGADNEQFF TGCAGTGCTAGAGGTCTAGCGGGGGCCGACAATGAGCAGTTCTTC
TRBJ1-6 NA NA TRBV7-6 CASSLDAGLPLHF TGTGCCAGCAGCTTAGACGCAGGGTTACCCCTCCACTTT
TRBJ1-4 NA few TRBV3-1 CASSQDELRSELFF TGTGCCAGCAGCCAAGATGAACTCCGGTCGGAACTGTTTTTT
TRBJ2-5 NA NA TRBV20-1 CSARTHGETQYF TGCAGTGCTAGAACCCACGGAGAGACCCAGTACTTC
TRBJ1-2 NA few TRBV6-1 CASSGGSQFYGYTF TGTGCCAGCAGTGGTGGCAGTCAATTCTATGGCTACACCTTC
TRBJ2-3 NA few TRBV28 CASIPIRTVHTDTQYF TGTGCCAGCATTCCCATACGGACAGTCCACACAGATACGCAGTATTTT